Each of the 20 T cell receptor beta chains below was sequenced from the same sample in a study of identical twins. TCRdb re-called the 5' RACE reads through MiXCR, storing one row per CDR3 protein. The data contain around 500,000 distinct CDR3 sequences, 14% of them singletons. Separately, the same data were catalogued under a study of yellow fever vaccine responses in identical twins.

Sequences were obtained from CD4+ T cells sorted from blood. Receptor source: a woman under 30 in good health.

V gene TRBV4-2 combines with J gene TRBJ1-6; D gene uncertain. The CDR3 consists of 15 residues. Germline assignment: CDR1 LGHNA and CDR2 YNFKEQ. Trimming pared 1 base from V and 10 bases from J, leaving 14 bases between. The CDR3 here is CASSQGVAGGSPLHF. The DNA for the CDR3 is TGTGCCAGCAGCCAAGGCGTGGCCGGAGGCTCACCCCTCCACTTT.

The chain's CDR3 is CATSRDLSVGTGEINEKLFF. In DNA, the CDR3 is TGTGCCACCAGCAGAGATCTTTCGGTGGGGACAGGGGAAATTAATGAAAAACTGTTTTTT. The rearrangement uses TRBV15 and TRBJ1-4, with 10 bases that match TRBD1. Unmatched junction bases numbered 14, after V lost 0 bases and J lost 4 bases. The CDR3 contains 20 residues. Germline V gene data show CDR1 as LNHNV and CDR2 as YYDKDF (reference sequence).

This clonotype came up a few times. V usage is TRBV20-1 and J usage is TRBJ2-7; a weak D match, TRBD2 (5 bases). The CDR3 runs 13 residues. Germline V gives CDR1 DFQATT, CDR2 SNEGSKA (reference sequence). V was shortened by 6 bases and J by 0 bases, with 12 bases between the two germline ends. CDR3 protein: CSAVPGNSYEQYF. The CDR3 nucleotides are TGCAGTGCGGTGCCCGGGAACTCCTACGAGCAGTACTTC.

This clonotype was recorded a few times. V usage is TRBV5-5 and J usage is TRBJ2-2; 10 bases agree with TRBD1. The CDR3 extends over 18 amino acids. V lost 0 bases, J lost 1 base, and 6 bases stayed unmatched. Germline CDR1 SGHKS, CDR2 YYEKEE (reference sequence). CDR3 sequence reads: CASSLELGQGWNTGELFF. Written as DNA, the CDR3 is TGTGCCAGCAGCTTGGAGCTGGGACAGGGGTGGAACACCGGGGAGCTGTTTTTT.

The chain recombines TRBV7-9 with TRBJ2-2; no clear D. The V gene's germline CDR1 is SEHNR and CDR2 FQNEAQ (reference sequence). The CDR3 spans 14 residues. The germline V and J ends were trimmed by 3 bases and 1 base, with 6 bases remaining between them. The CDR3 spells CASSFIGNTGELFF. As DNA, the CDR3 is TGTGCCAGCAGCTTTATAGGGAACACCGGGGAGCTGTTTTTT.

This clonotype was counted only a few times. The chain couples TRBV20-1 to TRBJ2-2, with TRBD2 matching 7 bases. V lost 6 bases to trimming and J lost 2 bases; unmatched junction nucleotides: 6. Germline V gene lookup returns CDR1 DFQATT and CDR2 SNEGSKA (reference sequence). This CDR3 is built from 14 residues. CDR3 nucleotide sequence: TGCAGTGCGAGGGGAGGGGCCAACACCGGGGAGCTGTTTTTT. This gives the protein CSARGGANTGELFF.

This clonotype has only a few counts. The J gene is TRBJ2-7, the V gene TRBV6-4; 14 bases are a match to TRBD2. CDR3 size: 17 residues. Germline values: CDR1 MRHNA, CDR2 SNTAGT. V shed 3 bases and J 2 bases; nucleotides not matched to a gene: 6. The CDR3 DNA reads TGTGCCAGCAGTGAATCCGGGACTAGCGGGAGAACCTACGAGCAGTACTTC. It yields the protein CASSESGTSGRTYEQYF.

This chain connects TRBV11-2 to TRBJ2-3; D may match TRBD1 or TRBD2 (5 bases each). Per germline, CDR1 SGHAT and CDR2 FQNNGV. The CDR3 consists of 15 residues. V lost 0 bases, J lost 4 bases, and 11 bases lay in between. CDR3 loop: CASSLDARGADTQYF. The CDR3 nucleotides are TGTGCCAGCAGCTTAGATGCTAGAGGGGCAGATACGCAGTATTTT.

V is TRBV4-3 and J is TRBJ2-7; weak D call: TRBD1 (6 bases). This CDR3 has 15 amino acids. V was trimmed by 0 bases and J by 3 bases, leaving 12 bases between them. Germline V lookup: CDR1 LGHNA, CDR2 YSLEER. CDR3 nucleotide sequence: TGCGCCAGCAGCCAAGAACAGGGCGGAGGCTACGAGCAGTACTTC. This sequence encodes CASSQEQGGGYEQYF.

This clonotype was detected many times. The chain combines TRBV5-1 with TRBJ2-7, with D perhaps matching TRBD2 (6 bases). V lost 0 bases to trimming and J lost 4 bases, with 8 bases between them. CDR3 size: 13 residues. In germline, CDR1 is SGHRS, CDR2 YFSETQ. The CDR3 loop reads CASSLVGGYEQYF. The CDR3 DNA reads as TGCGCCAGCAGCTTGGTGGGGGGTTACGAGCAGTACTTC. The full variable domain, its missing parts supplied by reference TRBV5-1 and TRBJ2-7, is KAGVTQTPRYLIKTRGQQVTLSCSPISGHRSVSWYQQTPGQGLQFLFEYFSETQRNKGNFPGRFSGRQFSNSRSEMNVSTLELGDSALYLCASSLVGGYEQYFGPGTRLTVT.

The genes are TRBV28 and TRBJ2-1; TRBD1 matches 10 bases. V dropped 5 bases and J dropped 7; count of bases not matched to a gene: 8. The CDR3 contains 15 residues. The germline V gene has CDR1 MDHEN and CDR2 SYDVKM. As DNA, the CDR3 is TGTGCCAGCAGTAGGACAGGGGGGTTGGGTAATGAGCAGTTCTTC. Amino acid sequence: CASSRTGGLGNEQFF.

The V gene is TRBV4-2, the J gene TRBJ2-7; TRBD2 matches at 7 bases. This CDR3 is built from 16 residues. Unmatched junction bases numbered 11, after V lost 4 bases and J lost 2 bases. The V gene's germline CDR1 is LGHNA and CDR2 YNFKEQ. The CDR3 nucleotides read TGTGCCAGCAGCCGATCAACTAGCGAGGTAGCCTACGAGCAGTACTTC. This gives the protein CASSRSTSEVAYEQYF.

This clonotype was observed many times. The gene calls are TRBV29-1 and TRBJ2-1; D gene ambiguous. Trimming cost V 0 bases and J 5 bases, with 17 bases left between them. This CDR3 has 16 residues. Germline values: CDR1 SQVTM, CDR2 ANQGSEA. The CDR3 DNA follows: TGCAGCGTTGAAGACCAGCTTAAAAACTCTAACAATGAGCAGTTCTTC. It yields the protein CSVEDQLKNSNNEQFF.

This clonotype has only a few counts. The chain has TRBV9 and TRBJ2-3, with 8 bases aligning to TRBD1. The CDR3 has 17 amino acids. Trimming took 2 bases from V and 6 from J; bases not matched to a gene: 14. Germline-derived CDR1 and CDR2 are SGDLS and YYNGEE. In DNA form, the CDR3 reads TGTGCCAGCAGCGTGACAACTTGGACAGGGATTCCGGATACGCAGTATTTT. This gives the protein CASSVTTWTGIPDTQYF.

V gene TRBV2 combines with J gene TRBJ2-7, with a weak D call TRBD1 (6 bases). V lost 2 bases to trimming and J lost 3 bases, with 8 bases between them. Germline CDR1 is SNHLY and CDR2 is FYNNEI. The CDR3 has 13 residues. Here the CDR3 DNA reads TGTGCCAGCAGTGAACGCAGGGGCTACGAGCAGTACTTC. Its protein is CASSERRGYEQYF.

A few counts support this clonotype. This chain links TRBV27 with TRBJ1-2; perhaps TRBD1 as D (5 bases). In germline, CDR1 is MNHEY, CDR2 SMNVEV (reference sequence). The CDR3 runs 16 residues. With 5 bases removed from V and 4 bases from J, the gap between germline ends came to 20 bases. The CDR3 coding sequence is TGTGCCAGCAGTCCAGACCCCCAGGGACGATTCTATGGCTACACCTTC. Translation gives CASSPDPQGRFYGYTF.

This rearrangement joins TRBV5-1 to TRBJ2-1; TRBD2 aligns across 15 bases. Germline CDR1 is SGHRS and CDR2 is YFSETQ. This CDR3 comprises 16 residues. Trimming at V came to 4 bases and at J to 7 bases, leaving 6 bases not matched to a gene. CDR3 nucleotides: TGCGCCAGCAGCCCCCGGACTAGCGGGGGGGCAAATGAGCAGTTCTTC. It specifies CASSPRTSGGANEQFF.

This clonotype was found a few times. The chain employs TRBV30 and TRBJ2-7; no clear D gene. The V and J ends lost 2 bases and 3 bases respectively, with 11 bases between them. The CDR3 runs 13 residues. Germline V lookup: CDR1 GTSNPN, CDR2 SVGIG (reference sequence). DNA of the CDR3: TGTGCCTGGAGTCCGCAGGCCTACTACGAGCAGTACTTC. Translated, it gives CAWSPQAYYEQYF.

Here the CDR3 reads CATSDLPGHPRGGYNEQFF. CDR3 nucleotides: TGTGCCACCAGTGATTTGCCTGGGCACCCACGGGGAGGATACAATGAGCAGTTCTTC. The V and J genes are TRBV24-1 and TRBJ2-1; possible D gene TRBD2, 6 bases. CDR1 and CDR2 (germline): KGHDR, SFDVKD. The CDR3 has 19 residues. V lost 0 bases and J lost 4, with 21 bases in between.

A few counts support this clonotype. A much larger clonotype is one base distant, so this may be a read error. This chain uses TRBV12-3 or TRBV12-4 with TRBJ2-3, with D perhaps TRBD1 or TRBD2 (6 bases each). The CDR3 extends over 18 amino acids. CDR3 in amino acids: CTSSLGPQGGGATDTQYF. The CDR3 DNA reads TGTACCAGCAGTTTAGGCCCCCAAGGGGGAGGCGCCACAGATACGCAGTATTTT.